A single sample is the source of the 23 T cell receptor beta chains below, sequenced in a study of blood T cell repertoires in COVID-19. The data were produced by immunoSEQ multiplex PCR, yet TCRdb's version contains in-frame clones alone and is incomplete. This sample has about 330,000 clones; 80% to 95% occur once, and the top ten carry around 18%. Sequencing was carried out using PBMCs or T cells enriched from blood (not recorded which). The receptor set was obtained from a woman in her twenties or thirties who had recovered from COVID-19.

Concerning this clone: The junction departs from the called germline gene at one end, perhaps through a read error. The chain carries TRBV29-1 and TRBJ1-1; 7 bases fit TRBD1. The CDR3 runs to 11 residues. Germline lookup yields CDR1 SQVTM and CDR2 ANQGSEA. Here the CDR3 reads CSIDRDTEAFF. The CDR3 DNA follows: TGCAGCATTGACAGGGACACTGAAGCTTTCTTT.

J is TRBJ2-7 and V is TRBV5-4; no clear D. Germline CDR1 SGHNT, CDR2 YYREEE (reference sequence). The CDR3 covers 12 residues. V was clipped by 4 bases and J by 2 bases, with 7 bases between them. This CDR3 reads CASSATTYEQYF. In DNA, the CDR3 is TGTGCCAGCAGCGCGACAACCTACGAGCAGTACTTC.

The genes are TRBV5-4 and TRBJ2-7; TRBD2 matches 10 bases. The CDR3 is 16 amino acids. Germline-derived CDR1 and CDR2 are SGHNT and YYREEE (reference sequence). Unmatched junction bases numbered 7, after V lost 1 base and J lost 3 bases. The CDR3 nucleotides read TGTGCCAGCAGCTTGTATCCTAGCGGGAGTATCTACGAGCAGTACTTC. Translated, it gives CASSLYPSGSIYEQYF.

For the CDR3, the DNA is TGTGCCAGCTCTTCACGACTAGCTTTGGATGAGCAGTTCTTC. It translates to CASSSRLALDEQFF. The chain recombines TRBV18 with TRBJ2-1; 7 bases match TRBD2. This CDR3 is built from 14 residues. V was clipped by 6 bases and J by 8 bases; unmatched bases: 10. The V gene's germline CDR1 is KGHSH and CDR2 LQKENI.

The V call is TRBV18, the J call TRBJ2-7; TRBD2 matches 7 bases. The CDR3 has 15 residues. Germline-derived CDR1 and CDR2 are KGHSH and LQKENI. J was trimmed by 4 bases and V by 5 bases; bases with no gene match: 11. This chain's CDR3 is CASSSREYGWYEQYF. As DNA, the CDR3 is TGTGCCAGCTCATCGCGGGAGTACGGGTGGTACGAGCAGTACTTC.

The gene calls are TRBV7-9 and TRBJ2-2; maybe TRBD1 (7 bases). Germline V gene lookup returns CDR1 SEHNR and CDR2 FQNEAQ (reference sequence). This CDR3 region has 15 residues. The V end was cut by 7 bases, the J end by 2 bases, with 14 bases between. The CDR3 protein is CASIPGGGNTGELFF. The CDR3 region has the DNA TGTGCCAGCATACCAGGGGGAGGTAACACCGGGGAGCTGTTTTTT.

The chain couples TRBV15 to TRBJ2-1; D might be TRBD2 (6 bases). The CDR3 length is 16 residues. Trimming cost V 0 bases and J 8 bases, with 17 bases left between them. Looked up from germline, CDR1 is LNHNV and CDR2 is YYDKDF (reference sequence). CDR3 in amino acids: CATSRDGPGSGDEQFF. The CDR3 DNA reads as TGTGCCACCAGCAGAGATGGTCCCGGGAGTGGCGATGAGCAGTTCTTC. Full variable domain (remainder filled in from reference TRBV15 and TRBJ2-1): DAMVIQNPRYQVTQFGKPVTLSCSQTLNHNVMYWYQQKSSQAPKLLFHYYDKDFNNEADTPDNFQSRRPNTSFCFLDIRSPGLGDTAMYLCATSRDGPGSGDEQFFGPGTRLTVL.

For the CDR3, the DNA is TGTGCCACCAGTGATCCCGGGACAGGGGCCACCGGGGAGCTGTTTTTT. Protein: CATSDPGTGATGELFF. V and J are TRBV24-1 and TRBJ2-2; TRBD1 matches at 10 bases. The germline CDR1 and CDR2 sequences are KGHDR and SFDVKD. The length of the CDR3 is 16 residues. J gave up 4 bases and V 3 bases, and 4 bases lay outside the gene matches.

V usage is TRBV18 and J usage is TRBJ1-6; 9 bases fit TRBD1. Looked up from germline, CDR1 is KGHSH and CDR2 is LQKENI. With V trimmed by 6 bases and J by 5 bases, 8 bases remained unmatched. The CDR3 has 16 amino acids. The DNA for the CDR3 is TGTGCCAGCTCGCCCGCCGGGACAGGGAATAATTCACCCCTCCACTTT. Its protein product is CASSPAGTGNNSPLHF.

The chain uses TRBV6-6 and TRBJ2-4; TRBD1 matches 7 bases. V lost 0 bases and J lost 3; bases outside the gene matches: 2. Per the germline V gene, CDR1 is MNHNY and CDR2 is SVGAGI (reference sequence). This CDR3 contains 15 residues. For the CDR3, the DNA is TGTGCCAGCAGTTACTCGAACAGGGGCAAAAACATTCAGTACTTC. It specifies CASSYSNRGKNIQYF.

In this sample, this clone turned up once. The chain has TRBV7-3 and TRBJ2-5; 7 nucleotides agree with TRBD2. The junction had 11 bases not matched to a gene; V was cut back by 2 bases and J by 5 bases. Germline-derived CDR1 and CDR2 are SGHTA and FQGTGA. The CDR3 consists of 16 residues. The CDR3 coding sequence is TGTGCCAGCAGCTTATTACCTGCGGGAGTCCGGGAGACCCAGTACTTC. Protein sequence: CASSLLPAGVRETQYF.

This chain uses TRBV10-3 with TRBJ1-3, with D tentatively TRBD1 (6 bases). Germline values: CDR1 ENHRY, CDR2 SYGVKD. Deletions cut 11 bases from V and 4 bases from J, with 18 bases between. CDR3 length: 14 residues. CDR3 residues: CAVRGDTRGNTIYF. The DNA for the CDR3 is TGTGCCGTACGGGGGGACACCCGGGGAAACACCATATATTTT.

The J gene is TRBJ2-5, the V gene TRBV15, with D tentatively TRBD1 (6 bases). The germline CDR1 and CDR2 sequences are LNHNV and YYDKDF (reference sequence). CDR3 length equals 14 residues. Between the trimmed V and J ends, which lost 3 bases and 3 bases, there was a span of 11 bases. CDR3 loop: CATSRTGSKETQYF. The CDR3, as DNA: TGTGCCACCAGCAGGACAGGTTCAAAAGAGACCCAGTACTTC.

The sample holds a few counts of this clone. The chain recombines TRBV25-1 with TRBJ1-2; a weak D match, TRBD1 (5 bases). The CDR3 spans 12 residues. V shed 2 bases and J shed 8 bases, with 9 bases lying between them. CDR1 is MGHDK, CDR2 SYGVNS, per germline. CDR3 in DNA: TGTGCCAGCAGTGAAGGGGCCTGGGGCTACACCTTC. It encodes CASSEGAWGYTF.

This rearrangement joins TRBV7-9 to TRBJ2-7; D tentatively reads TRBD1 or TRBD2 (6 bases each). The CDR3 extends over 14 amino acids. CDR1 is SEHNR and CDR2 is FQNEAQ in the germline V gene (reference sequence). Trimming pared 5 bases from V and 6 bases from J, leaving 17 bases between. Here the CDR3 DNA reads TGTGCCAGCAGCAGGGGGGAGGAGGAGGCCGAGCAGTACTTC. Translated, it gives CASSRGEEEAEQYF.

The V and J genes are TRBV28 and TRBJ1-2; the D gene is possibly TRBD1 (5 bases). Trimming removed 5 bases at V and 3 bases at J, with 19 bases between. The germline CDR1 and CDR2 sequences are MDHEN and SYDVKM. The CDR3 has 16 residues. This chain's CDR3 is CASSDQNLGEHYGYTF. The CDR3, as DNA: TGTGCCAGCAGTGATCAAAATCTAGGGGAACACTATGGCTACACCTTC.

The genes are TRBV6-5 and TRBJ1-2, with 10 bases fitting TRBD1. Trimming removed 5 bases from V and 9 bases from J; junction bases left unmatched: 12. CDR1 is MNHEY and CDR2 is SVGAGI in the germline V gene. The CDR3 sequence is 15 residues long. Here the CDR3 reads CASSNGVGTGDSYTF. CDR3 DNA sequence: TGTGCCAGCAGTAACGGCGTCGGGACAGGGGATAGCTACACCTTC.

The J gene is TRBJ2-3, the V gene TRBV7-2; D call uncertain. The V and J ends lost 4 bases and 1 base respectively, with 9 bases between them. CDR1 is SGHTA and CDR2 is FQGNSA in the germline V gene. The CDR3 runs 14 residues. The CDR3 bases are TGTGCCAGCAGCTCTCAACGGGGCACAGATACGCAGTATTTT. Its translation is CASSSQRGTDTQYF.

The chain combines TRBV7-9 with TRBJ2-1; D gene unclear. Trimming shortened V by 2 bases and J by 4 bases, and 12 bases separated the two germline ends. Germline CDR1 SEHNR, CDR2 FQNEAQ (reference sequence). The CDR3 runs 15 residues. CDR3 bases: TGTGCCAGCAGCTTATCAGGTTCCTCTTACAATGAGCAGTTCTTC. Its protein is CASSLSGSSYNEQFF. Variable domain in full (rest from reference TRBV7-9 and TRBJ2-1): DTGVSQNPRHKITKRGQNVTFRCDPISEHNRLYWYRQTLGQGPEFLTYFQNEAQLEKSRLLSDRFSAERPKGSFSTLEIQRTEQGDSAMYLCASSLSGSSYNEQFFGPGTRLTVL.

J is TRBJ2-7 and V is TRBV24-1; 7 positions agree with TRBD1. This CDR3 spans 16 amino acids. Looked up from germline, CDR1 is KGHDR and CDR2 is SFDVKD. Losses at the gene ends were 2 bases for V and 6 bases for J; bases not matched to a gene: 12. The CDR3 sequence: CATSDSSTTGRGEQYF. The CDR3 DNA reads TGTGCCACCAGTGATTCCAGTACGACAGGGAGAGGCGAGCAGTACTTC.

The chain has TRBV9 and TRBJ2-2; 12 bases line up with TRBD2. V dropped 3 bases and J dropped 4; count of bases not matched to a gene: 10. The CDR3 contains 18 residues. Per germline, CDR1 SGDLS and CDR2 YYNGEE. The CDR3 loop is CASSAGQTSGRFTGELFF. Here the CDR3 DNA reads TGTGCCAGCAGCGCCGGACAGACTAGCGGGAGATTCACCGGGGAGCTGTTTTTT.

This chain links TRBV28 with TRBJ1-2, with D uncertain. Germline lookup yields CDR1 MDHEN and CDR2 SYDVKM. The CDR3 has 15 residues. V lost 2 bases, J lost 4 bases, and 14 bases lay in between. The DNA for the CDR3 is TGTGCCAGCAGTTTAAGCGGCTCCCTCCCCTATGGCTACACCTTC. Translation: CASSLSGSLPYGYTF.

The chain joins TRBV6-5 to TRBJ2-7, with D perhaps TRBD2 (5 bases). V was pared by 10 bases and J by 9 bases, with 25 bases between. From germline, CDR1 is MNHEY and CDR2 SVGAGI. The CDR3 spans 14 residues. The CDR3 DNA is TGTGCCACCCGGACCTCCGGGGTGGGCTATCGGCAGTACTTC. It yields the protein CATRTSGVGYRQYF.